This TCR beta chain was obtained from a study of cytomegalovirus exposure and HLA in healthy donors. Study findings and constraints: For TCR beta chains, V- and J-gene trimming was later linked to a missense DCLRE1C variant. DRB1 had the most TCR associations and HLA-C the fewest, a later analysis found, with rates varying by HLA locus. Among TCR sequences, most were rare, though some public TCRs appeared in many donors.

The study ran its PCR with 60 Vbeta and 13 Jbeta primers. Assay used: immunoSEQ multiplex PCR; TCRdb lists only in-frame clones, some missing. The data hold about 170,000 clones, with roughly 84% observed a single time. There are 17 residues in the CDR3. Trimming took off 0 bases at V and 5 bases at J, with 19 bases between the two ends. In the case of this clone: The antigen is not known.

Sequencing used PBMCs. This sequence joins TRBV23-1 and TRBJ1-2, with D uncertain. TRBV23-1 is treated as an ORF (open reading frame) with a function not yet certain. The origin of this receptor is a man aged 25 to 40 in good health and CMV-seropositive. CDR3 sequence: CASSQSPPVFPLYGYTF. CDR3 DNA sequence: TGCGCCAGCAGTCAATCCCCCCCGGTCTTTCCTCTTTATGGCTACACCTTC.